Included here is one TCR beta chain sequence, with context. Antigen: not known. The data belong to a study of T cell clones after liver transplantation. Whole-study context: Post-transplant blood was tracked for graft-donor-reactive T cell clones identified in a pre-transplant mixed lymphocyte reaction. Tolerant meant at least one year fully off immunosuppression without liver enzymes above twice normal.

Whole-study results and caveats: Compared with third party-reactive sequences, donor-reactive ones declined more, independent of withdrawal success.

The V and J ends lost 4 bases and 4 bases, in that order; junction bases with no gene match: 6. CDR1 and CDR2 from the germline V gene are LNHDA and SQIVND (reference sequence). CDR3 length: 15 amino acids. Clones were read by immunoSEQ multiplex PCR, and TCRdb kept only the in-frame ones, dropping some. The sample lists 95,000 to 110,000 clones; roughly 80% were seen once. The receptor was derived from a human donor who received a liver transplant. Sequencing used CD4+ T cells from blood, obtained before liver transplant. V is TRBV19 and J is TRBJ1-1, with 10 bases identical to TRBD1. CDR3 loop: CASSNGQGGFTEAFF. DNA of the CDR3: TGTGCCAGTAGTAATGGACAGGGGGGTTTCACTGAAGCTTTCTTT. The variable domain in full, completed from reference TRBV19 and TRBJ1-1, reads DGGITQSPKYLFRKEGQNVTLSCEQNLNHDAMYWYRQDPGQGLRLIYYSQIVNDFQKGDIAEGYSVSREKKESFPLTVTSAQKNPTAFYLCASSNGQGGFTEAFFGQGTRLTVV.